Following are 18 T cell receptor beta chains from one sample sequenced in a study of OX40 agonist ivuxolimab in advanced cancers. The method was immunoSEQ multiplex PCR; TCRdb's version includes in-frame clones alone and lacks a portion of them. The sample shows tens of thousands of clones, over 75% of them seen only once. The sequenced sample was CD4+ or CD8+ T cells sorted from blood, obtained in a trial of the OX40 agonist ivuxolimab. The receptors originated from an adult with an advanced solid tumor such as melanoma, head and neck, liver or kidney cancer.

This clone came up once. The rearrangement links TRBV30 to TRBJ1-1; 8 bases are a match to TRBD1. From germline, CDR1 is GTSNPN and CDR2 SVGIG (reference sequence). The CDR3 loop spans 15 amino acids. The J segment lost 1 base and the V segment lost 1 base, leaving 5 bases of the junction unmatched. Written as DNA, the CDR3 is TGTGCCTGGAGTGCGTCAGGGGGCAGGAACACTGAAGCTTTCTTT. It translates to CAWSASGGRNTEAFF.

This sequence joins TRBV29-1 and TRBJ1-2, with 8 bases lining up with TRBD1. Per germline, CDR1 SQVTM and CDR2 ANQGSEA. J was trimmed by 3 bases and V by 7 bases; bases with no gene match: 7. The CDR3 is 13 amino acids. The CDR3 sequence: CSAGQGTDYGYTF. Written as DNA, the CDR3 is TGCAGCGCTGGACAGGGCACGGACTATGGCTACACCTTC.

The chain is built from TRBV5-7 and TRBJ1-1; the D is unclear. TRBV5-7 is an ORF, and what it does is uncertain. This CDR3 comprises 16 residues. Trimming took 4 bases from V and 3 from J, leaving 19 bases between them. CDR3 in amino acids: CASSQKWQVVHTEAFF. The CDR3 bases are TGTGCCAGCAGCCAAAAATGGCAGGTTGTTCACACTGAAGCTTTCTTT.

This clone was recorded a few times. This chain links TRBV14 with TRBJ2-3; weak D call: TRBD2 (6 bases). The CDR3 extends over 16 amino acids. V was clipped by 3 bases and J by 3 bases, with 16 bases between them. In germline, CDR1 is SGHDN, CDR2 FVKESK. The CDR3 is CASSQLVGGGTDTQYF. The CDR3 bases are TGTGCCAGCAGCCAGCTCGTGGGAGGTGGAACAGATACGCAGTATTTT.

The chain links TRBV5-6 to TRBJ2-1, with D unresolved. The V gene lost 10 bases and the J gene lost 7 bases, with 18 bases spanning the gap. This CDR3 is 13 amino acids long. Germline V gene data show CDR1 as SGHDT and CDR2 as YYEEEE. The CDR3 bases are TGTGCCGCTAGTCGTTGGGAAGAGAATGAGCAGTTCTTC. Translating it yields CAASRWEENEQFF.

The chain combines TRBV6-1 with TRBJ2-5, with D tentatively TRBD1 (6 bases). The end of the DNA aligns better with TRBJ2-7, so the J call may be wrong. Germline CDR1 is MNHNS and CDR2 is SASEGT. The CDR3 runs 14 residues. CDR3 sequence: CASLRTADSYEQYF. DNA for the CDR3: TGTGCCAGCCTTCGGACAGCCGATTCCTACGAGCAGTACTTC.

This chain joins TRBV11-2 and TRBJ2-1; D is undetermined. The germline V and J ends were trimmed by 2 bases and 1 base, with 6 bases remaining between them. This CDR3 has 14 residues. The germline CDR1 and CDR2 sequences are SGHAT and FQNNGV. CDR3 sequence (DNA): TGTGCCAGCAGCTTAACGAATTCCTACAATGAGCAGTTCTTC. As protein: CASSLTNSYNEQFF.

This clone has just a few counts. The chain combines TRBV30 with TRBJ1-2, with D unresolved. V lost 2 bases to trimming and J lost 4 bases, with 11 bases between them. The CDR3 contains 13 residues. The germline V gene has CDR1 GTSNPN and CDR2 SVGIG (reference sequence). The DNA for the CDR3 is TGTGCCTGGAGTTCGGGGAGAGGCTATGGCTACACCTTC. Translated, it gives CAWSSGRGYGYTF.

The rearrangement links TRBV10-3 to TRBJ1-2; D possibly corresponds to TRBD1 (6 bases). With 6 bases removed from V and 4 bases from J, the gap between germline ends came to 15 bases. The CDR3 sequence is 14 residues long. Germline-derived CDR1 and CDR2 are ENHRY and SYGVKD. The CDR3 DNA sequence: TGTGCCATCAGGGGGTCGGGGGCAGGCTATGGCTACACCTTC. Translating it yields CAIRGSGAGYGYTF.

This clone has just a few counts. CDR3 loop: CASSYVQDMTYEQYF. CDR3 DNA sequence: TGCGCCAGCAGTTACGTTCAGGACATGACCTACGAGCAGTACTTC. The genes are TRBV5-1 and TRBJ2-7, with D possibly matching TRBD1 (5 bases). CDR3 size: 15 residues. CDR1 SGHRS and CDR2 YFSETQ come from the germline V gene. The V and J ends lost 5 bases and 2 bases respectively, with 17 bases between them.

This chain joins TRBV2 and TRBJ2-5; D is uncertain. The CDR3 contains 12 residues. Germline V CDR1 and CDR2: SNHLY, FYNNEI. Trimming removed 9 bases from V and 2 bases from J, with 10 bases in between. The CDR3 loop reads CASSPWQETQYF. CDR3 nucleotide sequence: TGTGCCAGTTCCCCTTGGCAAGAGACCCAGTACTTC.

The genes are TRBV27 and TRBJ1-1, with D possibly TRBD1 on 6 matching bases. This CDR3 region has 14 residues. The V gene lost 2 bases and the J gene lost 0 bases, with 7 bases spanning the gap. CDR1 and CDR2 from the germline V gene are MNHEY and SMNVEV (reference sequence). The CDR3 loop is CASSLRTVNTEAFF. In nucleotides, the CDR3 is TGTGCCAGCAGTTTAAGGACAGTGAACACTGAAGCTTTCTTT.

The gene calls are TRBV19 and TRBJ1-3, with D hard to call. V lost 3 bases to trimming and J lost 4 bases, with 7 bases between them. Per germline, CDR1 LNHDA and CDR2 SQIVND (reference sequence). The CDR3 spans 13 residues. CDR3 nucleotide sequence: TGTGCCAGTAGTATCGGGCCCGGAAACACCATATATTTT. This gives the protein CASSIGPGNTIYF.

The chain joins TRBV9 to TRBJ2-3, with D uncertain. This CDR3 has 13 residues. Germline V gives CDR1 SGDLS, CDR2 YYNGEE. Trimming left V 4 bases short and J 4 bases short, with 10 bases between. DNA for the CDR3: TGTGCCAGCAGCCCCCAGGTTTCAGATACGCAGTATTTT. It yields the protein CASSPQVSDTQYF.

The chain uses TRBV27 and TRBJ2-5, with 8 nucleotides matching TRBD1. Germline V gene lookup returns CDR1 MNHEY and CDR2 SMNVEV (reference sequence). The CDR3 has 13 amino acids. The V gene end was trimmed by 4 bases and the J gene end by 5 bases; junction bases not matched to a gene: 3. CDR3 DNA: TGTGCCAGCAGTTCCCGACAGGGGGAGACCCAGTACTTC. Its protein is CASSSRQGETQYF.

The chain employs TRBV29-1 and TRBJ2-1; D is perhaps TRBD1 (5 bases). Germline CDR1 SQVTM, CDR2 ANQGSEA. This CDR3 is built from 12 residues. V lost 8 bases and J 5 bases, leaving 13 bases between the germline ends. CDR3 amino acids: CSTDSVHNEQFF. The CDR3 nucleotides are TGCAGCACCGACAGCGTTCACAATGAGCAGTTCTTC.

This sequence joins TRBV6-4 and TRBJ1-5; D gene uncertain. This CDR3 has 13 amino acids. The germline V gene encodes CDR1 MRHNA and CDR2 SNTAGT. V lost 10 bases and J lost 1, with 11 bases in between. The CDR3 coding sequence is TGTGCCACCCGACCGGCCAGCAATCAGCCCCAGCATTTT. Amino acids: CATRPASNQPQHF.

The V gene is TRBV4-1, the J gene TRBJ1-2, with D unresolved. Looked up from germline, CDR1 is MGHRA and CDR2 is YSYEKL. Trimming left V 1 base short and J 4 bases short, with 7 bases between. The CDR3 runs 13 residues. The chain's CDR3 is CASSQGASYGYTF. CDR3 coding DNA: TGCGCCAGCAGCCAAGGGGCGTCCTATGGCTACACCTTC.